The clone carrying this T cell receptor (beta chain) was detected ten times or more. The antigen is undetermined. This specimen comes from a study of early T cells in non-severe SARS-CoV-2 infection. Study background: Bulk RNA isolated from unsorted whole blood underwent sequencing; chains were not paired.

Study conclusions and caveats: Clonotype matching in VDJdb favored anti-spike CD8 responses and did not capture private and CD4 specificities.

The TCR library protocol attached unique molecular identifiers to the individual cDNA molecules. TCRdb called the 5' RACE reads again in MiXCR, with one record for every CDR3 protein. The data hold almost 85,000 distinct CDR3 sequences, with about an eighth observed a single time. This CDR3 contains 17 residues. The specimen was whole blood. The TCR was taken from an adult who was a healthcare worker with PCR-confirmed SARS-CoV-2 infection or an uninfected control (not recorded which). This rearrangement joins TRBV21-1 to TRBJ1-1; the D call in the table, TRBD1, was not verified against the DNA. TRBV21-1 is described as a pseudogene. CDR3: CASSKATCVRGRTEAFF. The CDR3 bases are TGTGCCAGCAGCAAAGCGACCTGCGTCAGGGGTCGAACTGAAGCTTTCTTT.